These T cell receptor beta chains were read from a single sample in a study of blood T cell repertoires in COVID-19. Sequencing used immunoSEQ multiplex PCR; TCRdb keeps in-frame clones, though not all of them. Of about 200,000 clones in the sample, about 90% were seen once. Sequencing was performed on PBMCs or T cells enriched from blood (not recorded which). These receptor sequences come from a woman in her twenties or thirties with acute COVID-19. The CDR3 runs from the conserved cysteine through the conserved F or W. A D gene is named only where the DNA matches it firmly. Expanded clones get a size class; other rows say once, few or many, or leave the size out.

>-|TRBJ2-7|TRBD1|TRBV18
TGTGCCAGCTCCCCAACGGGTGGGACAGACGTATACGAGCAGTACTTC
CASSPTGGTDVYEQYF
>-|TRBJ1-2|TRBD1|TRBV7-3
TGTGCCAGCAGCCCGACCGTGGGACAGGGCTATGGCTACACCTTC
CASSPTVGQGYGYTF
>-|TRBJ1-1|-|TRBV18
TGTGCCAGCTCACCGGCGAGGACAGCAAACACTGAAGCTTTCTTT
CASSPARTANTEAFF
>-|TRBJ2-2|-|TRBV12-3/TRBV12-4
TGTGCCGGGGCCGGATTGGCCGGGGAGCTGTTTTTT
CAGAGLAGELFF
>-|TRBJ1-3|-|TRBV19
TGTGCCAGTAGTACGCTGCGGGAGCCTGGAAACACCATATATTTT
CASSTLREPGNTIYF
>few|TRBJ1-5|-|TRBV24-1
TGTGCCACCAGTGATGCACAGAATAGCAATCAGCCCCAGCATTTT
CATSDAQNSNQPQHF
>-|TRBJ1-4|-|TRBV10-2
TGCGCCAGCAGTGAGCCCCGGGGTAAGGCCGGGGAAAAACTGTTTTTT
CASSEPRGKAGEKLFF
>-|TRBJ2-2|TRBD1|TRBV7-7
TGTGCCAGTTCGGACAGGCCGAACACCGGGGAGCTGTTTTTT
CASSDRPNTGELFF
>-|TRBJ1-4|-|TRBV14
TGTGCCAGCAGCCAACGATCAGGGGTGAAAGGAGAAAAACTGTTTTTT
CASSQRSGVKGEKLFF
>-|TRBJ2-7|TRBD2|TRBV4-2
TGTGCCAGCAGCCAATGGACGGGGGGGCACTACGAGCAGTACTTC
CASSQWTGGHYEQYF
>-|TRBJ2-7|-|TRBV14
TGTGCCAGCAGCCATTACGAGTCGAACGAGCAGTACTTC
CASSHYESNEQYF
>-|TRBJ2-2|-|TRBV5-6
TGTGCCAGCAGCTTGGCTAACAGGAACACCGGGGAGCTGTTTTTT
CASSLANRNTGELFF
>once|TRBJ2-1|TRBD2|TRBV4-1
TGCGCCAGCAGCCAAGTGGCTAGCGGGGGGAACAATGAGCAGTTCTTC
CASSQVASGGNNEQFF
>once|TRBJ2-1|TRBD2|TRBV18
TGTGCCAGCTCGTTACTAGCGGGGGGGCTCTCCTACAATGAGCAGTTCTTC
CASSLLAGGLSYNEQFF
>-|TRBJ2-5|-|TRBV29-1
TGCAGCGTTGAGACGGACAGTGTCCAAGAGACCCAGTACTTC
CSVETDSVQETQYF
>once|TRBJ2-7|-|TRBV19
TGTGCCAGTAGTATTGCCAGGGGCTCTCCCTCCTTCGACGAGCAGTACTTC
CASSIARGSPSFDEQYF
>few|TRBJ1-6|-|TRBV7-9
TGTGCCAGCAGCGATATGGACAGCTCTTACTCACCCCTCCACTTT
CASSDMDSSYSPLHF
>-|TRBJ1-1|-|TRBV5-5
TGTGCCAGCATCACGGCGGGCCCCATGGCTAGGGACACTGAAGCTTTCTTT
CASITAGPMARDTEAFF
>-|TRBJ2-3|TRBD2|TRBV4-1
TGCGCCAGCAGCCAATCACTAGCGGGGTCCACAGATACGCAGTATTTT
CASSQSLAGSTDTQYF
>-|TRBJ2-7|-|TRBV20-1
TGCAGTGCTAGTCACCGACTAGTCTCCTACGAGCAGTACTTC
CSASHRLVSYEQYF